These 23 T cell receptor beta chains came from one sample sequenced in a study of monozygotic twins with inflammatory bowel disease. Following a re-call of the 5' RACE reads, TCRdb has one entry per CDR3 protein and lacks DNA. Its listing shows about 210,000 distinct CDR3 sequences. The sample was blood. The receptor source for this set is a human donor with ulcerative colitis or Crohn's disease, or a healthy co-twin of an affected twin (not recorded which).

This clonotype registers medium-sized by frequency. The chain is built from TRBV28 and TRBJ2-5; TCRdb gives TRBD1 as the D gene, but with no DNA this cannot be confirmed. The V gene's germline CDR1 is MDHEN and CDR2 SYDVKM. This CDR3 contains 13 residues. The chain's CDR3 is CASSLWGGETQYF.

The V gene is TRBV7-6, the J gene TRBJ2-1; no DNA is available, so the TRBD2 call from TCRdb remains unchecked. The CDR3 is made up of 16 amino acids. The germline V gene encodes CDR1 SGHVS and CDR2 FNYEAQ. The CDR3 protein is CASSTSLSSGDNEQFF.

V usage is TRBV7-2 and J usage is TRBJ1-5; TCRdb gives TRBD1 as the D gene, but with no DNA this cannot be confirmed. This CDR3 has 14 residues. The germline V gene has CDR1 SGHTA and CDR2 FQGNSA. This chain's CDR3 is CASSFSPWDQPQHF.

The rearrangement uses TRBV11-2 and TRBJ2-1; there is no DNA to check the TCRdb D call of TRBD2. From germline, CDR1 is SGHAT and CDR2 FQNNGV. The CDR3 extends over 15 amino acids. The CDR3 here is CASSLISGRSGEQFF.

Here the CDR3 reads CASSGGGPNEKLFF. The V and J genes are TRBV9 and TRBJ1-4; with no DNA, the TCRdb D assignment of TRBD1 cannot be verified. Germline loops: CDR1 SGDLS, CDR2 YYNGEE. The CDR3 has 14 amino acids.

This chain joins TRBV20-1 and TRBJ2-3; TCRdb proposes TRBD2, but this gene call is untestable without DNA. The germline V gene has CDR1 DFQATT and CDR2 SNEGSKA (reference sequence). The CDR3 is 14 residues long. This CDR3 is CSARKAGGLDTQYF.

V and J are TRBV12-3 or TRBV12-4 and TRBJ2-1; without DNA, the TCRdb call of TRBD1 cannot be checked. CDR3 length: 14 residues. The CDR3 sequence is CASSPQGGAGEQFF.

This chain's CDR3 is CASSYMGQGVNEQFF. The chain joins TRBV7-9 to TRBJ2-1; as DNA is missing, the TRBD1 call by TCRdb cannot be tested. Germline CDR1 reads SEHNR; CDR2 reads FQNEAQ (reference sequence). This CDR3 is 15 amino acids long.

The chain has TRBV7-3 and TRBJ2-3; without DNA, the TCRdb call of TRBD2 cannot be checked. The CDR3 spans 18 residues. Germline V gene lookup returns CDR1 SGHTA and CDR2 FQGTGA. CDR3 residues: CASSLSWDYTTSTDTQYF. The complete variable domain, with remaining parts taken from reference TRBV7-3 and TRBJ2-3, reads GAGVSQTPSNKVTEKGKYVELRCDPISGHTALYWYRQSLGQGPEFLIYFQGTGAADDSGLPNDRFFAVRPEGSVSTLKIQRTERGDSAVYLCASSLSWDYTTSTDTQYFGPGTRLTVL.

The gene calls are TRBV5-4 and TRBJ2-1. The CDR3 is made up of 15 amino acids. Germline CDR1 SGHNT, CDR2 YYREEE (reference sequence). Here the CDR3 reads CASSHRRDYYNEQFF.

The rearrangement uses TRBV6-1 and TRBJ1-2; as DNA is missing, the TRBD1 call by TCRdb cannot be tested. The CDR3 consists of 14 residues. The germline gives CDR1 MNHNS, CDR2 SASEGT. CDR3 amino acids: CASSEGQVNYGYTF.

J is TRBJ1-6 and V is TRBV3-1. The CDR3 runs 15 residues. The germline gives CDR1 LGHDT, CDR2 YNNKEL (reference sequence). CDR3 loop: CASSPGRRLNSPLHF. Filled out from reference TRBV3-1 and TRBJ1-6, the complete variable domain reads DTAVSQTPKYLVTQMGNDKSIKCEQNLGHDTMYWYKQDSKKFLKIMFSYNNKELIINETVPNRFSPKSPDKAHLNLHINSLELGDSAVYFCASSPGRRLNSPLHFGNGTRLTVT.

This chain uses TRBV7-2 with TRBJ2-3; without DNA, the TCRdb call of TRBD2 cannot be checked. Germline V CDR1 and CDR2: SGHTA, FQGNSA. The CDR3 extends over 14 amino acids. CDR3 in amino acids: CASSLGPSGDTQYF.

This chain joins TRBV28 and TRBJ2-3; TCRdb outputs TRBD2, but without DNA this stays unchecked. The V gene's germline CDR1 is MDHEN and CDR2 SYDVKM. This CDR3 is built from 15 residues. The CDR3 sequence is CASRPRDSSRDTQYF. Full variable domain (outside the CDR3, taken from reference TRBV28 and TRBJ2-3): DVKVTQSSRYLVKRTGEKVFLECVQDMDHENMFWYRQDPGLGLRLIYFSYDVKMKEKGDIPEGYSVSREKKERFSLILESASTNQTSMYLCASRPRDSSRDTQYFGPGTRLTVL.

The chain combines TRBV10-3 with TRBJ1-2; with no DNA, the TCRdb D assignment of TRBD1 cannot be verified. The length of the CDR3 is 13 residues. The germline V gene has CDR1 ENHRY and CDR2 SYGVKD. CDR3 in amino acids: CAISDDRNYGYTF.

The CDR3 reads CASSLGLVNYNEQFF. V gene TRBV5-1 combines with J gene TRBJ2-1; TCRdb's D call of TRBD2 is untestable without DNA. Looked up from germline, CDR1 is SGHRS and CDR2 is YFSETQ. The CDR3 runs to 15 residues.

The chain carries TRBV18 and TRBJ2-2. The CDR3 extends over 15 amino acids. Germline V gene data show CDR1 as KGHSH and CDR2 as LQKENI. This CDR3 is CASSPQVSDTGELFF.

V and J are TRBV28 and TRBJ1-2; with no DNA, the TCRdb D assignment of TRBD1 cannot be verified. The V gene's germline CDR1 is MDHEN and CDR2 SYDVKM. The CDR3 is 15 amino acids. The CDR3 protein is CASSLGGAVNYGYTF.

This sequence joins TRBV29-1 and TRBJ2-3. CDR3 length: 15 amino acids. CDR1 SQVTM and CDR2 ANQGSEA come from the germline V gene. The CDR3: CSVEGWQVPADTQYF.

CDR3 amino acids: CSVEGVGRNEQYF. This chain uses TRBV29-1 with TRBJ2-7; the D call of TRBD2 rests on TCRdb alone, since no DNA is present to check it. The CDR3 spans 13 residues. Germline-derived CDR1 and CDR2 are SQVTM and ANQGSEA.

This chain uses TRBV7-2 with TRBJ1-2; TCRdb's D gene call, TRBD1, goes unchecked for lack of DNA. The CDR3 length is 14 residues. Germline lookup yields CDR1 SGHTA and CDR2 FQGNSA. CDR3 amino acids: CASSSTDRPQGYTF.

CDR3 amino acids: CASSPQSTQGTYEQYF. The rearrangement uses TRBV18 and TRBJ2-7. The CDR3 is 16 amino acids. Germline loops: CDR1 KGHSH, CDR2 LQKENI.

The chain uses TRBV4-2 and TRBJ2-1; TCRdb picks TRBD2, but there is no DNA to check that call. CDR1 and CDR2 from the germline V gene are LGHNA and YNFKEQ. There are 19 residues in the CDR3. The CDR3 region is CASSQLTTILGLGDNEQFF.